These 4 T cell receptor beta chains share one sample of origin, sequenced in a study of T cells after yellow fever vaccination. TCRdb re-called the 5' RACE reads through MiXCR, storing one row per CDR3 protein. The table lists approximately 250,000 distinct CDR3 sequences, 5.2% of them singletons, with around 3.5% in the top ten. The sequenced sample was CD4+ T cells sorted from PBMCs, obtained on the day of the yellow fever booster vaccination. The receptors were gathered from a man younger than 30 who received the YFV17D yellow fever vaccine.

This clonotype was seen repeatedly, ten times or more. The V gene is TRBV11-2, the J gene TRBJ1-1; D perhaps matches TRBD1 (5 bases). Germline CDR1 reads SGHAT; CDR2 reads FQNNGV. CDR3 length: 18 amino acids. Trimming pared 2 bases from V and 1 base from J, leaving 20 bases between. The CDR3 sequence is CASSLNFGARRANTEAFF. The CDR3 nucleotides read TGTGCCAGCAGCTTAAATTTCGGGGCGAGGCGGGCGAACACTGAAGCTTTCTTT. Together with reference TRBV11-2 and TRBJ1-1, the CDR3 gives the full variable domain: EAGVAQSPRYKIIEKRQSVAFWCNPISGHATLYWYQQILGQGPKLLIQFQNNGVVDDSQLPKDRFSAERLKGVDSTLKIQPAKLEDSAVYLCASSLNFGARRANTEAFFGQGTRLTVV.

The chain carries TRBV7-2 and TRBJ2-7, with a weak D call TRBD2 (6 bases). The CDR3 sequence is 15 residues long. CDR1 is SGHTA, CDR2 FQGNSA, per germline. Trimming cost V 0 bases and J 0 bases, with 9 bases left between them. Here the CDR3 reads CASSLAGGSSYEQYV. The CDR3 DNA follows: TGTGCCAGCAGCTTAGCTGGGGGGAGCTCCTACGAGCAGTACGTC.

There are a few counts of this clonotype. The chain carries TRBV4-1 and TRBJ1-2; 12 bases are shared with TRBD1. Per germline, CDR1 MGHRA and CDR2 YSYEKL. V dropped 4 bases and J dropped 4; count of bases not matched to a gene: 7. The CDR3 runs to 16 residues. CDR3 in amino acids: CASSPTGTGGPYGYTF. The CDR3 DNA reads TGCGCCAGCAGCCCGACAGGGACAGGGGGCCCCTATGGCTACACCTTC.

The rearrangement links TRBV4-3 to TRBJ2-5; 9 bases are a match to TRBD2. CDR1 and CDR2 (germline): LGHNA, YSLEER. The CDR3 sequence is 16 residues long. V was pared by 0 bases and J by 1 base, with 3 bases of the junction left unmatched. The CDR3 DNA is TGCGCCAGCAGCCAAGATTGGCGGGGGGGCCAAGAGACCCAGTACTTC. Its protein product is CASSQDWRGGQETQYF.